The T cell receptor (beta chain) under discussion was sequenced for a study of shared clonotypes between healthy human individuals. Worth noting for this clone: Its matching antigen is unknown.

Healthy adults negative for HIV, lacking recent acute infections or vaccinations, served as donors. Original processing methods: From ImmunoSEQ came sequences covering only the junction and carrying no quality scores, so filtering differed. Profiling relied on immunoSEQ multiplex PCR, and the TCRdb table lists in-frame clones only, not all of them. The DNA was the basis for D and trimming; V, J and clone size are from that table. This sample has about 2.3 million clones; approximately 90% occur once, and the top ten carry 0.37%. Study results and limitations: Clonotypes shared by all four sorted-subset donors had higher generation probabilities than non-shared clonotypes. Sequencing depth was expected to influence donor clonotype sharing.

The sequencing sample was made of naive CD4+ T cells from PBMCs. Subset reported: CD45RA+ positively selected. This TCR derives from a man between 18 and 35 years old in good health. Some clones in this sample may be carry-over from other donors' samples.

This CDR3 is CASSDGRTGANVLTF. The DNA for the CDR3 is TGTGCCAGCAGTGACGGTAGAACTGGGGCCAACGTCCTGACTTTC. The rearrangement links TRBV6-1 to TRBJ2-6; D unclear. The CDR3 consists of 15 residues. Germline CDR1 and CDR2: MNHNS and SASEGT. The V end lost 3 bases, the J end lost 2 bases, and 8 bases lay between the germline ends.